This TCR beta chain stems from a study of beta chain features in type 1 diabetes. From germline, CDR1 is MNHEY and CDR2 SMNVEV (reference sequence). The CDR3 runs 12 residues. With 11 bases removed from V and 4 bases from J, the gap between germline ends came to 14 bases. Study-wide findings and caveats: Among patients with Type 1 diabetes, TCRB CDR3s were moderately but significantly shorter in every one of the four CD4+ subsets.

TCRB transcripts that were expressed got sequenced, as all of the isolated RNA had been reverse transcribed. Roughly 3.6 million reads was the average for naive, central memory and regulatory T cell samples. Produced via immunoSEQ multiplex PCR; TCRdb's table is partial and in-frame only. Here the sample spans about half a million clones, approximately 28% being singletons. This clone occurred a few times. Its matching antigen is unknown. Sequencing was carried out using naive CD4+ T cells from blood. This clonotype was sampled from a man younger than 35 in good health. The gene calls are TRBV27 and TRBJ1-2; D call uncertain. In DNA, the CDR3 is TGTGCCGTAGGCGGGGAAATCTATGGCTACACCTTC. Protein: CAVGGEIYGYTF.